This TCR beta chain came from a study of cytotoxic CD8 clonotypes in ibrutinib-treated CLL. Profiled with immunoSEQ multiplex PCR; TCRdb holds only in-frame clones, not every one. Of approximately 190,000 clones detected, 79% appear once; the ten largest clones hold approximately 10%. J lost 0 bases, V lost 7 bases, and 5 bases had no gene match. CDR1 and CDR2 (germline): SGDLS, YYNGEE. The CDR3 contains 15 residues. This clonotype originated in a human donor with chronic lymphocytic leukemia. The chain combines TRBV9 with TRBJ1-4; 8 bases are a match to TRBD1. The source material was PBMCs, sampled after 12 months of ibrutinib treatment. The chain's CDR3 is CASGQGVATNEKLFF. The CDR3, as DNA: TGTGCCAGCGGACAGGGAGTCGCAACTAATGAAAAACTGTTTTTT. Filled out from reference TRBV9 and TRBJ1-4, the complete variable domain reads DSGVTQTPKHLITATGQRVTLRCSPRSGDLSVYWYQQSLDQGLQFLIQYYNGEERAKGNILERFSAQQFPDLHSELNLSSLELGDSALYFCASGQGVATNEKLFFGSGTQLSVL.